The rows below give T cell receptor beta chains drawn from one sample of a study of T-cell reconstitution after alpha-beta-depleted transplantation in children. TCRdb fed the PCR reads into MiXCR, producing one record per CDR3 protein. This sample has 670,000 or so distinct CDR3 sequences, with around 13% found just once. This sample comprised PBMCs, obtained before TCRalphabeta/CD19-depleted stem cell transplant. These receptors all stem from a girl aged 2 to 9 with congenital amegakaryocytic thrombocytopenia, due to receive a stem cell transplant. Each CDR3 is given with its conserved first and last residue. D genes are given only for firm matches. Size is omitted from some rows. Given values are once, few, many or a class for expanded clones.

J: TRBJ1-1
D: .
size: many
V: TRBV20-1
CDR3: CSADPGLLNTEAFF
DNA: TGCAGTGCTGATCCGGGACTTTTGAACACTGAAGCTTTCTTT

J: TRBJ1-6
D: .
size: .
V: TRBV28
CDR3: CASSNTGTQWNSPLHF
DNA: TGTGCCAGCAGTAACACCGGGACACAGTGGAATTCACCCCTCCACTTT

J: TRBJ2-1
D: TRBD2
size: .
V: TRBV20-1
CDR3: CSGTSGAEQFF
DNA: TGCAGTGGGACTAGCGGGGCCGAGCAGTTCTTC

J: TRBJ1-4
D: TRBD1
size: few
V: TRBV4-1
CDR3: CASSQGRGDSQFLFF
DNA: TGCGCCAGCAGCCAAGGGCGCGGGGACAGTCAGTTTCTGTTTTTT

J: TRBJ2-1
D: TRBD2
size: few
V: TRBV5-1
CDR3: CASSLAGTSGINEQFF
DNA: TGCGCCAGCAGCTTGGCCGGGACTAGCGGGATCAATGAGCAGTTCTTC

J: TRBJ2-1
D: .
size: many
V: TRBV7-2
CDR3: CATIPIAALYNEQFF
DNA: TGTGCCACCATACCTATAGCGGCACTTTACAATGAGCAGTTCTTC

J: TRBJ2-5
D: TRBD2
size: many
V: TRBV20-1
CDR3: CSASYAIAGAMGKTQYF
DNA: TGCAGTGCTAGTTATGCTATAGCGGGAGCAATGGGAAAGACCCAGTACTTC

J: TRBJ1-2
D: .
size: many
V: TRBV11-2
CDR3: CASSRTGGSRYGYTF
DNA: TGTGCCAGCAGCCGCACGGGGGGCTCTCGCTATGGCTACACCTTC

J: TRBJ2-7
D: .
size: many
V: TRBV20-1
CDR3: CSATAANNEQYF
DNA: TGCAGTGCCACGGCGGCTAACAACGAGCAGTACTTC

J: TRBJ2-3
D: .
size: once
V: TRBV7-6
CDR3: CASRRLGSSTDTQYF
DNA: TGTGCCAGCAGGCGACTAGGTTCTAGCACAGATACGCAGTATTTT

J: TRBJ2-1
D: .
size: .
V: TRBV20-1
CDR3: CSALRPGEQFF
DNA: TGCAGTGCTCTAAGACCAGGGGAGCAGTTCTTC

J: TRBJ1-1
D: TRBD1
size: few
V: TRBV6-1
CDR3: CASNEGQGRRNTEAFF
DNA: TGTGCCAGTAATGAGGGACAGGGAAGAAGGAACACTGAAGCTTTCTTT

J: TRBJ1-4
D: .
size: many
V: TRBV20-1
CDR3: CSAPSWAGKKLFF
DNA: TGCAGTGCGCCCTCCTGGGCGGGAAAAAAACTGTTTTTT

J: TRBJ2-1
D: .
size: .
V: TRBV2
CDR3: CASSRFSTPRDIYNEQFF
DNA: TGTGCCAGCAGTAGATTTTCAACCCCCCGGGACATTTACAATGAGCAGTTCTTC